Sequencing of this T cell receptor (beta chain) was carried out in a study of shared clonotypes between healthy human individuals. General study results and limits: Rarefaction curves obtained for sorted subsets showed sequencing incomplete despite large depth.

The count of this clone is one. Its antigen is undetermined. Original processing notes: For the immunoSEQ data, sequences were junction-only without quality scores, so filtering differed. Libraries were prepared by immunoSEQ multiplex PCR; TCRdb keeps only in-frame clonotypes and omits some of them. V, J and clone size derive from that table, while D and trimming were established from the DNA sequence. The profile shows under 2,000,000 clones, about 95% of them singletons. The junction had 10 bases not matched to a gene; V was cut back by 0 bases and J by 5 bases. The CDR3 spans 17 residues. CDR1 and CDR2 from the germline V gene are LGHNA and YSLEER. As defined, naive CD8 cells were CD45RO-negative and positively selected for CCR7, with terminally differentiated effector memory CD45RA+ cells excluded.

Specimen: naive CD8+ T cells sorted from blood. J is TRBJ2-7 and V is TRBV4-3; TRBD2 matches 10 bases. The receptor was isolated from a man younger than 35 in good health. The CDR3 DNA follows: TGCGCCAGCAGCCAAGACATGCTAGCGGGAGAAGGCAACGAGCAGTACTTC. This translates into CASSQDMLAGEGNEQYF.